A selection of T cell receptor beta chains follows, all from one sample in a study of cytomegalovirus exposure and HLA in healthy donors. Some clones are missing from TCRdb's copy, which holds only in-frame ones; the method was immunoSEQ multiplex PCR. The repertoire holds 150,000 to 200,000 clones, with less than 90% as singletons. What was sequenced was PBMCs. These receptors all stem from a man aged 50 or older in good health and CMV-seropositive. CDR3s include the opening cysteine and the closing phenylalanine or tryptophan. The order of the fields is J gene, D gene, V gene, clone size, CDR3 protein, CDR3 DNA. The D gene is left open where the match is weak. Where a row states a size, it is once, few, many or the class of an expanded clone; other rows omit it.

>TRBJ1-4|TRBD1|TRBV7-9|-
CSSSYDPGQGATKLFF
TGTTCCAGCAGCTACGACCCGGGACAGGGAGCAACGAAACTGTTTTTT
>TRBJ2-1|TRBD2|TRBV28|-
CASRSGSSYNEQFF
TGTGCCAGCAGAAGCGGGAGCTCCTACAATGAGCAGTTCTTC
>TRBJ2-4|-|TRBV6-1|-
CASSEAGQGRSIQYF
TGTGCCAGCAGTGAAGCGGGCCAGGGAAGGTCCATTCAGTACTTC
>TRBJ1-1|-|TRBV5-6|-
CASRRRGMNTEAFF
TGTGCCAGCCGAAGAAGAGGGATGAACACTGAAGCTTTCTTT
>TRBJ2-1|TRBD2|TRBV9|-
CASSAGHLAGEQFF
TGTGCCAGCAGCGCCGGCCACCTAGCGGGAGAACAGTTCTTC
>TRBJ2-5|TRBD2|TRBV25-1|-
CASAAGEGRQYF
TGTGCCAGCGCGGCGGGGGAGGGTAGGCAGTACTTC
>TRBJ2-2|-|TRBV19|-
CASSIAGLQNTGELFF
TGTGCCAGTAGTATAGCAGGACTACAGAACACCGGGGAGCTGTTTTTT
>TRBJ2-7|TRBD2|TRBV6-1|-
CASSWEGGYSYEQYF
TGTGCCAGCAGTTGGGAGGGCGGTTATTCCTACGAGCAGTACTTC
>TRBJ2-4|-|TRBV7-9|-
CATRHGDGKNIQYF
TGTGCCACCCGACACGGGGATGGCAAAAACATTCAGTACTTC
>TRBJ1-2|TRBD1|TRBV6-5|-
CASSRLTGDYTF
TGTGCCAGCAGTAGATTAACAGGGGACTACACCTTC
>TRBJ2-3|-|TRBV5-1|-
CASSWAGTLTDTQYF
TGCGCCAGCAGCTGGGCGGGGACCCTCACAGATACGCAGTATTTT
>TRBJ2-1|-|TRBV11-2|-
CASRRWQYSFEQFF
TGTGCCAGTAGGCGGTGGCAGTACTCCTTTGAGCAGTTCTTC
>TRBJ2-7|TRBD2|TRBV27|-
CASSPVAGAHEQYF
TGTGCCAGCAGCCCGGTAGCGGGAGCTCACGAGCAGTACTTC
>TRBJ1-1|-|TRBV7-8|-
CASSPGDTEAFF
TGTGCCAGCAGCCCCGGGGACACTGAAGCTTTCTTT
>TRBJ1-3|-|TRBV13|-
CASSFKSPGNTIYF
TGTGCCAGCAGCTTTAAGAGCCCTGGAAACACCATATATTTT
>TRBJ1-4|TRBD1|TRBV7-2|-
CASSQVRGRSEKLFF
TGTGCCAGCAGCCAAGTCAGGGGGAGGAGTGAAAAACTGTTTTTT
>TRBJ1-5|TRBD1|TRBV6-1|-
CASSVQGAISNQPQHF
TGTGCCAGCAGTGTACAGGGGGCCATAAGCAATCAGCCCCAGCATTTT
>TRBJ2-1|TRBD2|TRBV27|-
CASSLTAGGRYNEQFF
TGTGCCAGCAGTTTAACAGCGGGAGGCAGGTACAATGAGCAGTTCTTC
>TRBJ1-6|TRBD1|TRBV4-2|few
CASSQAGTGGASYNSPLHF
TGTGCCAGCAGCCAAGCCGGGACAGGGGGCGCTTCCTATAATTCACCCCTCCACTTT
>TRBJ2-5|-|TRBV7-9|-
CASSLDRGSLVETQYF
TGTGCCAGCAGCTTAGATAGGGGCAGTCTAGTAGAGACCCAGTACTTC
>TRBJ2-7|TRBD2|TRBV27|once
CASSDRIAGGSYEQYF
TGTGCCAGCAGCGATAGAATAGCGGGAGGTTCCTACGAGCAGTACTTC
>TRBJ2-6|-|TRBV9|-
CASSVSSSGANVLTF
TGTGCCAGCAGCGTGTCTTCCTCTGGGGCCAACGTCCTGACTTTC
>TRBJ1-2|-|TRBV10-3|-
CAISEGNRAYGYTF
TGTGCCATCAGTGAGGGCAACAGGGCATATGGCTACACCTTC
>TRBJ2-7|TRBD2|TRBV6-1|-
CASSEAGGTTYEQYF
TGTGCCAGCAGCGAAGCGGGGGGGACGACCTACGAGCAGTACTTC
>TRBJ1-5|-|TRBV19|once
CASSPQGRDQPQHF
TGTGCCAGTAGTCCACAGGGACGGGATCAGCCCCAGCATTTT
>TRBJ1-2|-|TRBV28|-
CASTLRGFGYTF
TGTGCCAGCACCCTTCGGGGTTTTGGCTACACCTTC
>TRBJ1-2|-|TRBV19|once
CASRSAPAGYGYTF
TGTGCCAGTAGATCGGCACCCGCGGGCTATGGCTACACCTTC
>TRBJ1-2|TRBD1|TRBV28|-
CASSLLTGTDYGYTF
TGTGCCAGCAGTTTACTGACCGGGACAGATTATGGCTACACCTTC
>TRBJ1-1|-|TRBV12-5|few
CASEAEPNTEAFF
TGTGCTAGTGAAGCGGAGCCTAACACTGAAGCTTTCTTT
>TRBJ1-1|TRBD1|TRBV15|-
CATSTTGGGTEAFF
TGTGCCACCAGCACCACAGGGGGCGGCACTGAAGCTTTCTTT
>TRBJ2-7|-|TRBV5-1|once
CASSATRQTNYEQYF
TGCGCCAGCAGCGCGACCCGACAGACAAACTACGAGCAGTACTTC
>TRBJ1-6|TRBD1|TRBV5-6|-
CASSGQTGRGNSPLHF
TGTGCCAGCAGCGGGCAGACAGGGAGAGGTAATTCACCCCTCCACTTT
>TRBJ2-3|-|TRBV27|-
CASSLSPEGSTDTQYF
TGTGCCAGCAGTTTATCGCCCGAAGGGAGTACAGATACGCAGTATTTT
>TRBJ2-2|TRBD2|TRBV5-1|few
CASSPGGPDGELFF
TGCGCCAGCAGCCCGGGGGGACCCGACGGGGAGCTGTTTTTT
>TRBJ2-7|-|TRBV7-2|-
CASSFVAYEQYF
TGTGCCAGCAGCTTTGTAGCCTACGAGCAGTACTTC
>TRBJ2-1|TRBD1|TRBV5-1|-
CASSRGQGGSGEQFF
TGCGCCAGCAGCAGGGGACAGGGTGGGAGTGGTGAGCAGTTCTTC
>TRBJ2-3|TRBD1|TRBV5-1|few
CASSLAGTGTDTQYF
TGCGCCAGCAGCTTGGCGGGGACAGGGACAGATACGCAGTATTTT
>TRBJ2-5|TRBD1|TRBV27|few
CASSTTRGLQETQYF
TGTGCCAGCAGTACAACCAGGGGGCTTCAAGAGACCCAGTACTTC
>TRBJ2-3|TRBD2|TRBV7-8|-
CASSLVAAGGMDTQYF
TGTGCCAGCAGCTTAGTCGCGGCGGGGGGGATGGATACGCAGTATTTT
>TRBJ1-5|-|TRBV4-3|-
CASSQDSMAAQPQHF
TGCGCCAGCAGCCAAGATAGTATGGCGGCTCAGCCCCAGCATTTT
>TRBJ2-5|-|TRBV7-9|-
CASSPLETQYF
TGTGCCAGCAGCCCTCTAGAGACCCAGTACTTC
>TRBJ1-1|-|TRBV5-1|once
CASSLGAGMNTEAFF
TGCGCCAGCAGCTTGGGGGCAGGGATGAACACTGAAGCTTTCTTT